These 14 T cell receptor beta chains were all obtained from the same sample, sequenced in a study of T cell changes during pregnancy in multiple sclerosis. Sequencing was performed with immunoSEQ multiplex PCR; in TCRdb, only in-frame clones are kept and a portion is missing. The sample yields around 75,000 clones, approximately 95% seen once. This sample comprised CD4+ T cells from peripheral blood mononuclear cells, obtained after pregnancy. These receptors were collected from a female donor with multiple sclerosis, enrolled in a pregnancy study.

The J gene is TRBJ2-7, the V gene TRBV5-1; D gene unclear. Germline assignment: CDR1 SGHRS and CDR2 YFSETQ. Deletions cut 3 bases from V and 1 base from J, with 8 bases between. CDR3 length equals 13 residues. The DNA of the CDR3 is TGCGCCAGCAGCTCCGGGTCATCCTACGAGCAGTACTTC. Its protein product is CASSSGSSYEQYF.

The chain joins TRBV19 to TRBJ1-2; TRBD1 might be the D (5 bases). This CDR3 has 15 residues. The V gene lost 8 bases and the J gene lost 5 bases, with 21 bases spanning the gap. CDR1 and CDR2 from the germline V gene are LNHDA and SQIVND (reference sequence). This CDR3 is CASGTGGAGGYGYTF. Here the CDR3 DNA reads TGTGCCAGTGGGACTGGCGGGGCGGGAGGATATGGCTACACCTTC.

This clone is a singleton in its sample. This chain links TRBV9 with TRBJ2-3; D is possibly TRBD2 (5 bases). Trimming took off 0 bases at V and 4 bases at J, with 9 bases between the two ends. CDR1 is SGDLS and CDR2 is YYNGEE in the germline V gene. This CDR3 contains 14 residues. The CDR3 DNA reads TGTGCCAGCAGCGTAGGTACGGGATCAGATACGCAGTATTTT. As protein: CASSVGTGSDTQYF.

This clone was seen more than once but under ten times. The chain links TRBV7-9 to TRBJ2-5; maybe TRBD1 (5 bases). Germline V gives CDR1 SEHNR, CDR2 FQNEAQ (reference sequence). V lost 6 bases, J lost 5 bases, and 7 bases lay in between. This CDR3 contains 11 residues. The CDR3 bases are TGTGCCAGCAGTTCAGGGGAGACCCAGTACTTC. It specifies CASSSGETQYF.

The rearrangement joins TRBV7-2 to TRBJ2-3; 10 bases are shared with TRBD2. Germline CDR1 SGHTA, CDR2 FQGNSA. With 5 bases clipped from V and 4 bases from J, the junction kept 3 bases outside the gene matches. This CDR3 contains 14 residues. CDR3 coding DNA: TGTGCCAGCAGCACGAGCGGGAGGGCAGATACGCAGTATTTT. This codes for CASSTSGRADTQYF.

J is TRBJ2-3 and V is TRBV27, with TRBD2 identical over 11 bases. V shed 6 bases and J 0 bases; nucleotides not matched to a gene: 5. CDR1 MNHEY and CDR2 SMNVEV come from the germline V gene (reference sequence). CDR3 size: 16 residues. DNA for the CDR3: TGTGCCAGCAGACCCCTAGCGGGAGGAAGCACAGATACGCAGTATTTT. Protein product: CASRPLAGGSTDTQYF.

The genes are TRBV7-9 and TRBJ2-5; no clear D. V dropped 3 bases and J dropped 1 base, with 9 bases sitting between them. Germline V gives CDR1 SEHNR, CDR2 FQNEAQ (reference sequence). This CDR3 region has 14 residues. The CDR3 DNA is TGTGCCAGCAGCTTGGATGGGCTCCAAGAGACCCAGTACTTC. It specifies CASSLDGLQETQYF.

This sequence joins TRBV28 and TRBJ2-4; TRBD2 is a possible D gene (6 bases). Trimming stripped 5 bases from V and 7 bases from J, with 18 bases between. Germline CDR1 MDHEN, CDR2 SYDVKM. The CDR3 is 15 amino acids. CDR3 sequence reads: CASSPDGPSGNIQYF. As DNA, the CDR3 is TGTGCCAGCAGTCCAGATGGGCCAAGCGGGAACATTCAGTACTTC.

V gene TRBV6-4 combines with J gene TRBJ2-5; a weak D match, TRBD2 (6 bases). The germline V gene has CDR1 MRHNA and CDR2 SNTAGT. V dropped 3 bases and J dropped 4 bases, with 15 bases sitting between them. The CDR3 covers 15 residues. CDR3 coding DNA: TGTGCCAGCAGTGAGGGTCTAGCGACGGGAGAGACCCAGTACTTC. Translation: CASSEGLATGETQYF.

The chain combines TRBV10-3 with TRBJ1-1, with 7 positions matching TRBD1. Germline assignment: CDR1 ENHRY and CDR2 SYGVKD. The CDR3 runs to 15 residues. J lost 2 bases, V lost 4 bases, and 7 bases had no gene match. CDR3 amino acids: CAISGQGGSNTEAFF. The CDR3 bases are TGTGCCATCAGTGGACAGGGTGGGTCTAACACTGAAGCTTTCTTT.

This clone was counted once. The rearrangement links TRBV9 to TRBJ2-1, with D unclear. V lost 4 bases and J 3 bases, leaving 11 bases between the germline ends. CDR3 length: 14 amino acids. The V gene's germline CDR1 is SGDLS and CDR2 YYNGEE. This chain's CDR3 is CASSLSADYNEQFF. CDR3 DNA: TGTGCCAGCAGCTTAAGTGCGGACTACAATGAGCAGTTCTTC. The full variable domain, rest sourced from reference TRBV9 and TRBJ2-1, is DSGVTQTPKHLITATGQRVTLRCSPRSGDLSVYWYQQSLDQGLQFLIQYYNGEERAKGNILERFSAQQFPDLHSELNLSSLELGDSALYFCASSLSADYNEQFFGPGTRLTVL.

The genes are TRBV6-5 and TRBJ2-1; TRBD2 aligns across 7 bases. V lost 5 bases, J lost 5 bases, and 9 bases stayed unmatched. CDR1 and CDR2 (germline): MNHEY, SVGAGI. The CDR3 has 15 amino acids. In nucleotides, the CDR3 is TGTGCCAGCAGTCCCTGGGGGGGTCTCCACAATGAGCAGTTCTTC. Protein product: CASSPWGGLHNEQFF.

The genes are TRBV19 and TRBJ1-5; possible D gene TRBD1, 6 bases. Germline CDR1 is LNHDA and CDR2 is SQIVND (reference sequence). This CDR3 has 16 amino acids. The germline V and J ends were trimmed by 6 bases and 1 base, with 16 bases remaining between them. Here the CDR3 DNA reads TGTGCCAGTAGGACACAGACAGGACTGAGCAATCAGCCCCAGCATTTT. It is translated as CASRTQTGLSNQPQHF.

The genes are TRBV27 and TRBJ1-1; D is ambiguous. Trimming pared 4 bases from V and 0 bases from J, leaving 9 bases between. The CDR3 sequence is 14 residues long. CDR1 and CDR2 from the germline V gene are MNHEY and SMNVEV (reference sequence). CDR3 nucleotides: TGTGCCAGCAGTTCAAATGGGCTGAACACTGAAGCTTTCTTT. This gives the protein CASSSNGLNTEAFF.